This T cell receptor (beta chain) was sequenced in a study of OX40 agonist ivuxolimab in advanced cancers. Trimming took off 1 base at V and 3 bases at J, with 7 bases between the two ends. The CDR3 totals 15 residues. Germline CDR1 KGHSH, CDR2 LQKENI. Produced via immunoSEQ multiplex PCR; TCRdb's table is partial and in-frame only. The sample comprises nearly 60,000 clones, over 70% of which are singletons, and 3.5% rests with the top ten. The chain employs TRBV18 and TRBJ2-6; tentatively, D is TRBD1 (6 bases). This specimen consisted of CD4+ or CD8+ T cells sorted from blood, obtained in a trial of the OX40 agonist ivuxolimab. The receptor comes from an adult with an advanced solid tumor such as melanoma, head and neck, liver or kidney cancer. The CDR3 DNA sequence: TGTGCCAGCTCACCACGACAGGATGGGGCCAACGTCCTGACTTTC. Translation: CASSPRQDGANVLTF. The whole variable domain, remainder taken from reference TRBV18 and TRBJ2-6, is NAGVMQNPRHLVRRRGQEARLRCSPMKGHSHVYWYRQLPEEGLKFMVYLQKENIIDESGMPKERFSAEFPKEGPSILRIQQVVRGDSAAYFCASSPRQDGANVLTFGAGSRLTVL.